These T cell receptor beta chains were read from a single sample in a study of T cell repertoires in ileal Crohn's disease. The table came from immunoSEQ multiplex PCR; TCRdb's copy has only in-frame clones and leaves some out. This table holds about 5,300 clones, 65% to 85% found once. The sequencing sample was made of ileal tissue. The receptors were gathered from an adult with Crohn's disease. Each CDR3 is given with its conserved first and last residue. Fields, in order: clone size, V gene, D gene, J gene, CDR3 protein, CDR3 DNA. A D gene is named only where the DNA matches it firmly. Not all rows give a size; the values are once, few, many and, for expanded clones, a class.

clone size: NA; V gene: TRBV7-9; D gene: TRBD1; J gene: TRBJ1-4; CDR3 protein: CASSSGTGGRQANEKLFF; CDR3 DNA: TGTGCCAGCAGCTCCGGGACAGGGGGCAGGCAAGCTAATGAAAAACTGTTTTTT
clone size: NA; V gene: TRBV6-1; D gene: NA; J gene: TRBJ2-1; CDR3 protein: CASRDRNSYNEQFF; CDR3 DNA: TGTGCCAGCAGGGACAGAAATTCCTACAATGAGCAGTTCTTC
clone size: NA; V gene: TRBV30; D gene: NA; J gene: TRBJ1-5; CDR3 protein: CAWSVYGGNQPQHF; CDR3 DNA: TGTGCCTGGAGTGTATACGGAGGCAATCAGCCCCAGCATTTT
clone size: NA; V gene: TRBV6-5; D gene: TRBD1; J gene: TRBJ2-2; CDR3 protein: CASSRQGGTGELFF; CDR3 DNA: TGTGCCAGCAGCCGACAGGGGGGCACCGGGGAGCTGTTTTTT
clone size: NA; V gene: TRBV7-3; D gene: NA; J gene: TRBJ1-5; CDR3 protein: CASSYLDQPQHF; CDR3 DNA: TGTGCCAGCAGCTACCTCGACCAGCCCCAGCATTTT
clone size: once; V gene: TRBV5-1; D gene: NA; J gene: TRBJ2-5; CDR3 protein: CASSLGRGLPQETQYF; CDR3 DNA: TGCGCCAGCAGCTTGGGCCGGGGGCTACCCCAAGAGACCCAGTACTTC
clone size: NA; V gene: TRBV11-2; D gene: NA; J gene: TRBJ1-5; CDR3 protein: CASSSGTGTHQPQHF; CDR3 DNA: TGTGCCAGCAGCTCCGGAACCGGGACACATCAGCCCCAGCATTTT
clone size: NA; V gene: TRBV19; D gene: TRBD1; J gene: TRBJ1-1; CDR3 protein: CARTGGLNTEAFF; CDR3 DNA: TGTGCCAGGACAGGGGGATTGAACACTGAAGCTTTCTTT
clone size: NA; V gene: TRBV7-3; D gene: TRBD2; J gene: TRBJ2-1; CDR3 protein: CASSLGTSGAQFF; CDR3 DNA: TGTGCCAGCAGCTTGGGGACTAGCGGGGCGCAGTTCTTC
clone size: NA; V gene: TRBV5-1; D gene: TRBD2; J gene: TRBJ2-1; CDR3 protein: CASSLGGLAGGNEQFF; CDR3 DNA: TGCGCCAGCAGCTTGGGAGGACTAGCGGGGGGCAATGAGCAGTTCTTC
clone size: NA; V gene: TRBV6-5; D gene: TRBD1; J gene: TRBJ1-2; CDR3 protein: CASSYSVDRSIGYTF; CDR3 DNA: TGTGCCAGCAGTTACTCGGTGGACAGGTCTATTGGCTACACCTTC
clone size: NA; V gene: TRBV9; D gene: NA; J gene: TRBJ1-1; CDR3 protein: CASSVSSDMRNTEAFF; CDR3 DNA: TGTGCCAGCAGCGTAAGTTCGGATATGAGGAACACTGAAGCTTTCTTT
clone size: NA; V gene: TRBV30; D gene: NA; J gene: TRBJ1-2; CDR3 protein: CAWSVKPTYGYTF; CDR3 DNA: TGTGCCTGGAGTGTAAAACCGACCTATGGCTACACCTTC
clone size: NA; V gene: TRBV5-4; D gene: NA; J gene: TRBJ1-6; CDR3 protein: CASSVQGIYNSPLHF; CDR3 DNA: TGTGCCAGCAGCGTCCAGGGGATTTATAATTCACCCCTCCACTTT
clone size: few; V gene: TRBV11-1; D gene: TRBD1; J gene: TRBJ2-7; CDR3 protein: CASSLTGGTYEQYF; CDR3 DNA: TGTGCCAGCAGCTTGACAGGGGGCACCTACGAGCAGTACTTC
clone size: NA; V gene: TRBV6-5; D gene: NA; J gene: TRBJ2-2; CDR3 protein: CASSYSAVVPGELFF; CDR3 DNA: TGTGCCAGCAGTTACTCGGCAGTTGTGCCCGGGGAGCTGTTTTTT
clone size: NA; V gene: TRBV10-2; D gene: NA; J gene: TRBJ1-3; CDR3 protein: CASGHPPAGNTIYF; CDR3 DNA: TGCGCCAGCGGACATCCCCCCGCTGGAAACACCATATATTTT
clone size: NA; V gene: TRBV5-1; D gene: TRBD2; J gene: TRBJ2-1; CDR3 protein: CASSAGLDNEQFF; CDR3 DNA: TGCGCCAGCAGCGCGGGACTAGACAATGAGCAGTTCTTC
clone size: NA; V gene: TRBV6-5; D gene: TRBD1; J gene: TRBJ2-7; CDR3 protein: CASSYRRGPYEQYF; CDR3 DNA: TGTGCCAGCAGTTACCGCAGGGGGCCCTACGAGCAGTACTTC
clone size: NA; V gene: TRBV5-4; D gene: NA; J gene: TRBJ2-3; CDR3 protein: CASSPGTSTDTQYF; CDR3 DNA: TGTGCCAGCAGTCCGGGGACCAGCACAGATACGCAGTATTTT
clone size: NA; V gene: TRBV10-3; D gene: TRBD1; J gene: TRBJ1-1; CDR3 protein: CATRGTGGARGSEAFF; CDR3 DNA: TGTGCCACCCGTGGGACAGGGGGCGCCCGGGGAAGTGAAGCTTTCTTT
clone size: NA; V gene: TRBV25-1; D gene: NA; J gene: TRBJ1-2; CDR3 protein: CASSEARTVSFYGYTF; CDR3 DNA: TGTGCCAGCAGTGAAGCGCGGACAGTTTCTTTCTATGGCTACACCTTC
clone size: NA; V gene: TRBV11-2; D gene: NA; J gene: TRBJ1-6; CDR3 protein: CASSLVASGNSPLHF; CDR3 DNA: TGTGCCAGCAGCTTAGTTGCGTCAGGGAATTCACCCCTCCACTTT
clone size: NA; V gene: TRBV28; D gene: TRBD1; J gene: TRBJ1-6; CDR3 protein: CASSLGDRVNSPLHF; CDR3 DNA: TGTGCCAGCAGTTTAGGGGACAGGGTAAATTCACCCCTCCACTTT
clone size: NA; V gene: TRBV19; D gene: TRBD1; J gene: TRBJ1-2; CDR3 protein: CASSMMGDSNYGYTF; CDR3 DNA: TGTGCCAGTAGTATGATGGGGGACAGTAACTATGGCTACACCTTC
clone size: NA; V gene: TRBV6-1; D gene: NA; J gene: TRBJ1-2; CDR3 protein: CASSVHRGYGYTF; CDR3 DNA: TGTGCCAGCAGTGTTCACAGAGGCTATGGCTACACCTTC
clone size: NA; V gene: TRBV19; D gene: TRBD2; J gene: TRBJ2-2; CDR3 protein: CASTQGGLAGATGELFF; CDR3 DNA: TGTGCCAGTACCCAGGGGGGACTAGCGGGGGCCACCGGGGAGCTGTTTTTT
clone size: NA; V gene: TRBV18; D gene: TRBD2; J gene: TRBJ2-1; CDR3 protein: CASSPGLAGSVEQFF; CDR3 DNA: TGTGCCAGCTCACCCGGACTAGCAGGGTCAGTTGAGCAGTTCTTC
clone size: once; V gene: TRBV2; D gene: NA; J gene: TRBJ2-7; CDR3 protein: CASEGSMSSYEQYF; CDR3 DNA: TGTGCCAGCGAGGGCAGTATGAGCTCCTACGAGCAGTACTTC
clone size: NA; V gene: TRBV2; D gene: TRBD2; J gene: TRBJ2-2; CDR3 protein: CASTEELADPTGELFF; CDR3 DNA: TGTGCCAGCACCGAGGAGCTAGCGGACCCCACCGGGGAGCTGTTTTTT
clone size: NA; V gene: TRBV15; D gene: NA; J gene: TRBJ1-1; CDR3 protein: CATQTTQNTEAFF; CDR3 DNA: TGTGCCACACAGACAACCCAGAACACTGAAGCTTTCTTT
clone size: NA; V gene: TRBV4-1; D gene: TRBD1; J gene: TRBJ1-5; CDR3 protein: CASSQERGLLQPQHF; CDR3 DNA: TGCGCCAGCAGCCAAGAAAGGGGGCTACTTCAGCCCCAGCATTTT
clone size: NA; V gene: TRBV7-8; D gene: NA; J gene: TRBJ1-3; CDR3 protein: CASSLAFRGSSGNTIYF; CDR3 DNA: TGTGCCAGCAGCTTAGCGTTTAGGGGCTCCTCTGGAAACACCATATATTTT
clone size: NA; V gene: TRBV14; D gene: NA; J gene: TRBJ2-7; CDR3 protein: CASSQAYEQYF; CDR3 DNA: TGTGCCAGCAGCCAAGCTTACGAGCAGTACTTC
clone size: NA; V gene: TRBV7-9; D gene: TRBD1; J gene: TRBJ2-1; CDR3 protein: CASSSTGTEGEQFF; CDR3 DNA: TGTGCCAGCAGCTCGACCGGGACAGAAGGTGAGCAGTTCTTC
clone size: few; V gene: TRBV7-2; D gene: TRBD1; J gene: TRBJ1-2; CDR3 protein: CASSPGTDSGYTF; CDR3 DNA: TGTGCCAGCAGCCCCGGGACAGACTCTGGCTACACCTTC
clone size: NA; V gene: TRBV30; D gene: NA; J gene: TRBJ2-7; CDR3 protein: CAGQSGYFYEQYF; CDR3 DNA: TGTGCCGGTCAATCAGGGTATTTCTACGAGCAGTACTTC
clone size: NA; V gene: TRBV18; D gene: NA; J gene: TRBJ1-5; CDR3 protein: CASSQLQGQPQHF; CDR3 DNA: TGTGCCAGCTCCCAGTTACAAGGACAGCCCCAGCATTTT
clone size: NA; V gene: TRBV12-5; D gene: NA; J gene: TRBJ2-3; CDR3 protein: CASGPDSSTDTQYF; CDR3 DNA: TGTGCTAGTGGGCCGGACAGTAGCACAGATACGCAGTATTTT
clone size: NA; V gene: TRBV5-1; D gene: NA; J gene: TRBJ1-2; CDR3 protein: CASSLGGAGGGGIYGYTF; CDR3 DNA: TGCGCCAGCAGCTTGGGTGGAGCCGGGGGCGGTGGAATCTATGGCTACACCTTC
clone size: few; V gene: TRBV30; D gene: TRBD1; J gene: TRBJ2-7; CDR3 protein: CAFSSQGVSYEQYF; CDR3 DNA: TGTGCCTTTTCATCACAGGGGGTCTCCTACGAGCAGTACTTC
clone size: NA; V gene: TRBV7-7; D gene: TRBD1; J gene: TRBJ2-3; CDR3 protein: CASSPGQGDTQYF; CDR3 DNA: TGTGCCAGCAGCCCTGGACAGGGCGATACGCAGTATTTT
clone size: few; V gene: TRBV11-2; D gene: TRBD1; J gene: TRBJ1-4; CDR3 protein: CASSRDRVGEKLFF; CDR3 DNA: TGTGCCAGCAGCCGTGACAGGGTTGGAGAAAAACTGTTTTTT
clone size: NA; V gene: TRBV5-6; D gene: TRBD1; J gene: TRBJ2-7; CDR3 protein: CASSRQGRAYEQYF; CDR3 DNA: TGTGCCAGCAGCCGACAGGGTAGAGCCTACGAGCAGTACTTC
clone size: NA; V gene: TRBV7-2; D gene: NA; J gene: TRBJ1-2; CDR3 protein: CASSLEAQTSPPVRF; CDR3 DNA: TGTGCCAGCAGCTTAGAAGCACAGACCAGCCCTCCCGTACGCTTC
clone size: NA; V gene: TRBV9; D gene: NA; J gene: TRBJ2-7; CDR3 protein: CASSGRSSYEQYF; CDR3 DNA: TGTGCCAGCAGCGGCCGGAGCTCCTACGAGCAGTACTTC
clone size: NA; V gene: TRBV7-9; D gene: TRBD1; J gene: TRBJ1-5; CDR3 protein: CASSSGTGGPQSNQPQHF; CDR3 DNA: TGTGCCAGCAGCTCCGGGACAGGGGGGCCTCAGAGCAATCAGCCCCAGCATTTT
clone size: NA; V gene: TRBV4-1; D gene: NA; J gene: TRBJ2-2; CDR3 protein: CASSQAGHVPGELFF; CDR3 DNA: TGCGCCAGCAGCCAAGCAGGACATGTTCCCGGGGAGCTGTTTTTT
clone size: NA; V gene: TRBV7-9; D gene: TRBD1; J gene: TRBJ1-1; CDR3 protein: CASSISTGGLGTEAFF; CDR3 DNA: TGTGCCAGCAGTATATCCACAGGGGGGTTGGGGACTGAAGCTTTCTTT